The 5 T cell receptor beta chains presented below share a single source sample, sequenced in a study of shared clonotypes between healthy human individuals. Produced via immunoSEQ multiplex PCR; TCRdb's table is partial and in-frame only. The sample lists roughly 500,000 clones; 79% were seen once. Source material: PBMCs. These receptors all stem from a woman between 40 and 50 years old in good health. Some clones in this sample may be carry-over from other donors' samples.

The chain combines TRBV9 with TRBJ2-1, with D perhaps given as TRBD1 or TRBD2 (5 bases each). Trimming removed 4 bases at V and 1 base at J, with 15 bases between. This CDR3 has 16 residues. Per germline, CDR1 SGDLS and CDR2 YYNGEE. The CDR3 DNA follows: TGTGCCAGCAGCAGTCCCCGGGACCTTTCCTACAATGAGCAGTTCTTC. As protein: CASSSPRDLSYNEQFF. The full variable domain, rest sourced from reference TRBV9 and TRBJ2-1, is DSGVTQTPKHLITATGQRVTLRCSPRSGDLSVYWYQQSLDQGLQFLIQYYNGEERAKGNILERFSAQQFPDLHSELNLSSLELGDSALYFCASSSPRDLSYNEQFFGPGTRLTVL.

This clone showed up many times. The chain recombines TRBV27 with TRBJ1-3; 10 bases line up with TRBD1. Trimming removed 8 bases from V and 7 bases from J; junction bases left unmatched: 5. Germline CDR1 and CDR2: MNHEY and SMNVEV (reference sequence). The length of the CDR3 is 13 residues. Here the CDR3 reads CASGTGARNTIYF. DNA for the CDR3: TGTGCCAGCGGGACAGGGGCCAGGAACACCATATATTTT.

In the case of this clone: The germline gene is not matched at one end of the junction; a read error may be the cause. CDR3 coding DNA: TGTGCCGTCAGTGGGGGCTCTGGGGCTGCAACTAATGAAAAACTGTTTTTT. Its translation is CAVSGGSGAATNEKLFF. This chain uses TRBV10-3 with TRBJ1-4, with D perhaps matching TRBD1 (6 bases). This CDR3 is built from 17 residues. Per the germline V gene, CDR1 is ENHRY and CDR2 is SYGVKD.

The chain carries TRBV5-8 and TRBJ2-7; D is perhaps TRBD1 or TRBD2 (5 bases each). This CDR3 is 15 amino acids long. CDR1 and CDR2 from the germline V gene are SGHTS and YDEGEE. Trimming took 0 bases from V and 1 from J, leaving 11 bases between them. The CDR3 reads CASSLEGPSSYEQYF. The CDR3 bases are TGTGCCAGCAGCTTGGAGGGACCCTCATCCTACGAGCAGTACTTC.

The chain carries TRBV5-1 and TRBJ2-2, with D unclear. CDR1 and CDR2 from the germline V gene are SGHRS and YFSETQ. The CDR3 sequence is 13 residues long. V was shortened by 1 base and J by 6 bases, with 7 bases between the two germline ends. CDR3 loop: CASSLFVSGELFF. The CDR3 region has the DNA TGCGCCAGCAGCTTGTTTGTCTCCGGGGAGCTGTTTTTT.